The 5 T cell receptor beta chains in this list originate from one sample, sequenced in a study of early T cells in non-severe SARS-CoV-2 infection. Each CDR3 protein gets one entry after TCRdb re-called the 5' RACE reads with MiXCR. The sample shows under 90,000 distinct CDR3 sequences, 13% of them seen only once. The sample was whole blood. Every receptor here comes from an adult who was a healthcare worker with PCR-confirmed SARS-CoV-2 infection or an uninfected control (not recorded which).

This clonotype was found a few times. The chain is built from TRBV10-3 and TRBJ2-7; D gene uncertain. V was clipped by 3 bases and J by 1 base, with 10 bases between them. This CDR3 is built from 14 residues. In germline, CDR1 is ENHRY, CDR2 SYGVKD. For the CDR3, the DNA is TGTGCCATCAGTGATTCTCCAGGTTCCTACGAGCAGTACTTC. It specifies CAISDSPGSYEQYF.

This clonotype was counted ten times or more. J is TRBJ1-6 and V is TRBV18; D call uncertain. This CDR3 is 14 amino acids long. Deletions cut 5 bases from V and 8 bases from J, with 13 bases between. Germline V CDR1 and CDR2: KGHSH, LQKENI. This chain's CDR3 is CASSRELGDSPLHF. For the CDR3, the DNA is TGTGCCAGCTCAAGGGAGCTCGGTGATTCACCCCTCCACTTT.

This clonotype occurred once. The chain is built from TRBV4-1 and TRBJ2-3; 13 nucleotides align to TRBD2. V dropped 2 bases and J dropped 2; count of bases not matched to a gene: 16. The CDR3 extends over 21 amino acids. Germline CDR1 and CDR2: MGHRA and YSYEKL. The CDR3 reads CASSQPRLAGGHYFHTDTQYF. CDR3 bases: TGCGCCAGCAGCCAACCGAGACTAGCGGGAGGTCACTATTTCCACACAGATACGCAGTATTTT.

The CDR3 nucleotides are TGTGCCAGCAGCTTACCGGCAATTGGGGAGCTGTTTTTT. The encoded protein is CASSLPAIGELFF. The chain recombines TRBV11-1 with TRBJ2-2; D not certain. This CDR3 region has 13 residues. Trimming cost V 2 bases and J 8 bases, with 9 bases left between them. The germline V gene encodes CDR1 SGHAT and CDR2 FQDESV (reference sequence).

The J gene is TRBJ1-4, the V gene TRBV11-2; the D is unclear. Trimming stripped 0 bases from V and 0 bases from J, with 8 bases between. This CDR3 has 16 residues. The germline V gene has CDR1 SGHAT and CDR2 FQNNGV. CDR3: CASSLEGGTTNEKLFF. The CDR3 nucleotides read TGTGCCAGCAGCTTAGAAGGCGGAACAACTAATGAAAAACTGTTTTTT.